Shown below are 30 T cell receptor beta chains from a single sample sequenced in a study of CXCR3 chemokines and chemotherapy response in bladder cancer. A single record per CDR3 protein comes from TCRdb applying MiXCR to the PCR reads. The sample holds a few thousand distinct CDR3 sequences, 6.5% to 9% seen once. The sample was acquired from a patient whose treatment included neoadjuvant chemotherapy. All receptors derive from a human donor with bladder cancer that responded to neoadjuvant chemotherapy.

V is TRBV12-3 or TRBV12-4 and J is TRBJ2-2; D gene ambiguous. The CDR3 loop spans 12 amino acids. V was cut by 2 bases and J by 2 bases, with 0 bases left in between. CDR3 coding DNA: TGTGCCAGCAGTTTAAACACCGGGGAGCTGTTTTTT. Translation gives CASSLNTGELFF.

This clonotype is judged medium-sized. The V gene is TRBV27, the J gene TRBJ2-5; 13 positions match TRBD2. CDR3 length equals 15 residues. Germline V gives CDR1 MNHEY, CDR2 SMNVEV (reference sequence). J was trimmed by 7 bases and V by 5 bases; bases with no gene match: 7. CDR3 amino acids: CASSAGLAGVGTQYF. Here the CDR3 DNA reads TGTGCCAGCAGTGCCGGACTAGCGGGAGTTGGGACCCAGTACTTC.

This clonotype was seen ten or more times. J is TRBJ2-1 and V is TRBV27; D is unclear. Per germline, CDR1 MNHEY and CDR2 SMNVEV (reference sequence). CDR3 length: 16 residues. The V and J ends lost 1 base and 15 bases respectively, with 25 bases between them. This CDR3 is CASSLFGQALVTPPFF. CDR3 in DNA: TGTGCCAGCAGTTTATTCGGGCAGGCCCTTGTGACGCCCCCGTTCTTC.

In its sample, this clonotype was seen many times. The rearrangement uses TRBV25-1 and TRBJ1-1; no clear D. Deletions cut 10 bases from V and 0 bases from J, with 18 bases between. Germline CDR1 and CDR2: MGHDK and SYGVNS. This CDR3 contains 15 residues. The CDR3 nucleotides are TGTGCCACCGCGGGCCGCACTTACCTGAACACTGAAGCTTTCTTT. Translation gives CATAGRTYLNTEAFF.

This clonotype is classed as large. The rearrangement links TRBV19 to TRBJ2-3; 7 nucleotides line up with TRBD2. V trimming: 3 bases; J trimming: 3 bases; junction bases outside the gene matches: 12. The V gene's germline CDR1 is LNHDA and CDR2 SQIVND (reference sequence). The CDR3 runs 17 residues. The CDR3 bases are TGTGCCAGTAGTATGGTCTTGGGCGGGAGAGCGACAGATACGCAGTATTTT. Translated, it gives CASSMVLGGRATDTQYF.

This clonotype was seen only once. A far more abundant clone sits one base away, making this likely a read error. The V call is TRBV27, the J call TRBJ2-1; TRBD1 matches at 7 bases. The closer fit of TRBJ2-7 to the DNA end suggests the J call may be wrong. Germline-derived CDR1 and CDR2 are MNHEY and SMNVEV (reference sequence). This CDR3 contains 14 residues. The CDR3 reads CANSRTGLSYEQYF. In DNA, the CDR3 is TGTGCCAACAGCAGGACAGGCTTATCCTACGAGCAGTACTTC.

The table lists this clonotype with many counts. This chain connects TRBV10-1 to TRBJ2-7; D gene uncertain. The germline gives CDR1 WNHNN, CDR2 SYGVQD (reference sequence). With 0 bases removed from V and 4 bases from J, the gap between germline ends came to 7 bases. The CDR3 runs 13 residues. The CDR3 here is CASSESPGYEQYF. The CDR3 DNA reads TGCGCCAGCAGTGAGTCACCGGGTTACGAGCAGTACTTC.

This clonotype is large in the sample. The rearrangement joins TRBV6-1 to TRBJ1-2, with D maybe TRBD1 (5 bases). Deletions cut 6 bases from V and 2 bases from J, with 10 bases between. This CDR3 contains 13 residues. CDR1 is MNHNS and CDR2 is SASEGT in the germline V gene. The CDR3 sequence: CASRGASNYGYTF. CDR3 nucleotide sequence: TGTGCCAGCAGAGGGGCGTCGAACTATGGCTACACCTTC.

Sample share makes this clonotype medium-sized. The chain is built from TRBV18 and TRBJ2-1, with 9 nucleotides matching TRBD2. Germline lookup yields CDR1 KGHSH and CDR2 LQKENI. Trimming cost V 6 bases and J 7 bases; bases outside gene matches: 7. CDR3 length: 14 amino acids. CDR3 nucleotide sequence: TGTGCCAGCTCGGGCGGGAGGGCTCGGAATGAGCAGTTCTTC. This sequence encodes CASSGGRARNEQFF.

Regarding this clonotype: No DNA is shown, since the ends of the CDR3 on it are uncertain; the CDR3 is the one TCRdb lists. The rearrangement joins TRBV6-6 to TRBJ2-5; the listed D gene, TRBD1, was not tested against the DNA. The CDR3 is 17 residues long, ends included. Germline V lookup: CDR1 MNHNY, CDR2 SVGAGI (reference sequence). CDR3 protein: CASSQGQGASFLETQYF.

By share, this clonotype ranks as medium-sized (0.01 to 0.1%). The chain uses TRBV6-2 or TRBV6-3 and TRBJ2-1, with 11 positions matching TRBD2. The CDR3 totals 15 residues. After removal of 10 bases from V and 3 bases from J, the junction contained 8 bases not matched to a gene. From germline, CDR1 is MNHEY and CDR2 SVGEGT. DNA for the CDR3: TGTGCCATTGAGGGGACTAGCGGAGACTACAATGAGCAGTTCTTC. The encoded protein is CAIEGTSGDYNEQFF.

By share of the sample, this clonotype is medium-sized. The rearrangement links TRBV18 to TRBJ1-1; perhaps TRBD1 as D (6 bases). Deletions cut 3 bases from V and 1 base from J, with 12 bases between. The V gene's germline CDR1 is KGHSH and CDR2 LQKENI. This CDR3 is built from 15 residues. This CDR3 is CASSPRSDRNTEAFF. The CDR3 bases are TGTGCCAGCTCACCGCGATCGGACAGGAACACTGAAGCTTTCTTT.

This clonotype has just a few counts. The gene calls are TRBV19 and TRBJ2-4; 15 nucleotides match TRBD2. Germline V gene data show CDR1 as LNHDA and CDR2 as SQIVND (reference sequence). The CDR3 loop spans 17 amino acids. V dropped 5 bases and J dropped 1; count of bases not matched to a gene: 3. The CDR3 nucleotides read TGTGCCAGTAGTCGGACTAGCGGGGGGGTCGCCAAAAACATTCAGTACTTC. It specifies CASSRTSGGVAKNIQYF.

This clonotype was counted ten times or more. The rearrangement joins TRBV6-1 to TRBJ1-4; the match to TRBD1 covers 9 bases. This CDR3 has 16 amino acids. With V trimmed by 5 bases and J by 4 bases, 8 bases remained unmatched. Germline values: CDR1 MNHNS, CDR2 SASEGT. CDR3 DNA: TGTGCCAGCAGTCTCTTAATGGGACAGGGTAATGAAAAACTGTTTTTT. This translates into CASSLLMGQGNEKLFF.

By sample share, this clonotype is large. V and J are TRBV6-1 and TRBJ2-7; D is unclear. The CDR3 sequence is 14 residues long. V was cut by 7 bases and J by 3 bases, with 16 bases left in between. Looked up from germline, CDR1 is MNHNS and CDR2 is SASEGT. CDR3 DNA sequence: TGTGCCAGCACCGATTCACGGGTCGGCTACGAGCAGTACTTC. This gives the protein CASTDSRVGYEQYF.

This clonotype is labeled as medium-sized. This chain connects TRBV6-1 to TRBJ2-1; 7 bases agree with TRBD1. J lost 5 bases, V lost 1 base, and 5 bases had no gene match. In germline, CDR1 is MNHNS, CDR2 SASEGT. CDR3 length equals 15 residues. The CDR3 DNA follows: TGTGCCAGCAGTGAAGTGAGACAGGGCAACAATGAGCAGTTCTTC. It is translated as CASSEVRQGNNEQFF.

This clonotype was picked up a small number of times. J is TRBJ1-6 and V is TRBV6-5; tentative D call: TRBD1 (5 bases). CDR1 is MNHEY, CDR2 SVGAGI, per germline. CDR3 length: 17 residues. The V end was cut by 0 bases, the J end by 3 bases, with 12 bases between. In DNA form, the CDR3 reads TGTGCCAGCAGTTACTCGGCAGGGAGCTTCTATAATTCACCCCTCCACTTT. It encodes CASSYSAGSFYNSPLHF.

By share, this clonotype ranks as medium-sized. The chain recombines TRBV6-5 with TRBJ1-2; weak D call: TRBD1 (6 bases). Germline CDR1 MNHEY, CDR2 SVGAGI. The CDR3 contains 14 residues. V dropped 6 bases and J dropped 7 bases, with 18 bases sitting between them. The DNA for the CDR3 is TGTGCCAGCAGCCCCCTGGGGGCTGTCGGTGGCTACACCTTC. Translating gives CASSPLGAVGGYTF.

As for this clonotype: A read error may be the cause here, since a much bigger clone is one base away. The chain joins TRBV6-5 to TRBJ2-2, with 12 bases that match TRBD2. The CDR3 extends over 16 amino acids. CDR1 and CDR2 (germline): MNHEY, SVGAGI. Here the CDR3 DNA reads TGTGCCAGAAGTTACTCGACTAGCGGGAGCGCCGGGGAGCTGTTTTTT. Translation: CARSYSTSGSAGELFF.

The rearrangement joins TRBV25-1 to TRBJ1-1; D not resolved. CDR3 length equals 13 residues. The ends were cut back, 0 bases at V and 3 bases at J, with 5 bases in the middle. From germline, CDR1 is MGHDK and CDR2 SYGVNS. CDR3 coding DNA: TGTGCCAGCAGTGAATACACTTACACTGAAGCTTTCTTT. Protein product: CASSEYTYTEAFF.

In its sample, this clonotype was seen many times. This chain uses TRBV15 with TRBJ2-1, with 11 nucleotides matching TRBD2. The V and J ends lost 4 bases and 6 bases, in that order; junction bases with no gene match: 8. The CDR3 extends over 16 amino acids. Per the germline V gene, CDR1 is LNHNV and CDR2 is YYDKDF (reference sequence). CDR3 loop: CATSIGRTSGRNEQFF. Written as DNA, the CDR3 is TGTGCCACCAGCATAGGAAGGACTAGCGGGCGCAATGAGCAGTTCTTC. Using reference TRBV15 and TRBJ2-1 for the parts outside the CDR3, the full variable domain is DAMVIQNPRYQVTQFGKPVTLSCSQTLNHNVMYWYQQKSSQAPKLLFHYYDKDFNNEADTPDNFQSRRPNTSFCFLDIRSPGLGDTAMYLCATSIGRTSGRNEQFFGPGTRLTVL.

This clonotype turned up a few times. The chain recombines TRBV30 with TRBJ2-7, with D perhaps matching TRBD1 (6 bases). The CDR3 runs to 12 residues. Per germline, CDR1 GTSNPN and CDR2 SVGIG (reference sequence). V gave up 6 bases and J gave up 6 bases, with 15 bases separating them. This chain's CDR3 is CACTWGQREQYF. For the CDR3, the DNA is TGTGCCTGTACATGGGGGCAGCGCGAGCAGTACTTC.

There are a few counts of this clonotype. This chain connects TRBV4-1 to TRBJ1-6; D is uncertain. This CDR3 has 13 amino acids. V was clipped by 1 base and J by 7 bases, with 5 bases between them. Germline V gene sequence: CDR1 MGHRA, CDR2 YSYEKL. CDR3 sequence reads: CASSQVDNSPLHF. The CDR3 region has the DNA TGCGCCAGCAGCCAAGTAGACAATTCACCCCTCCACTTT.

This clonotype qualifies as medium-sized (0.01 to 0.1%). The genes are TRBV24-1 and TRBJ1-5; tentatively, D is TRBD1 (6 bases). This CDR3 is 13 amino acids long. CDR1 and CDR2 (germline): KGHDR, SFDVKD. Trimming left V 7 bases short and J 5 bases short, with 11 bases between. This CDR3 reads CATSLEGDQPQHF. Written as DNA, the CDR3 is TGTGCCACCAGCCTGGAGGGGGATCAGCCCCAGCATTTT.

This clonotype showed up many times. This rearrangement joins TRBV30 to TRBJ1-5; D is uncertain. This CDR3 is built from 13 residues. Germline CDR1 reads GTSNPN; CDR2 reads SVGIG (reference sequence). The V and J ends lost 2 bases and 4 bases respectively, with 9 bases between them. CDR3 sequence reads: CAWSFQANQPQHF. The CDR3 DNA sequence: TGTGCCTGGAGTTTCCAGGCAAATCAGCCCCAGCATTTT.

By proportion, this clonotype is large. The chain carries TRBV6-5 and TRBJ1-2; no clear D. The CDR3 covers 15 residues. V was shortened by 2 bases and J by 5 bases, with 15 bases between the two germline ends. Germline V gene data show CDR1 as MNHEY and CDR2 as SVGAGI. As DNA, the CDR3 is TGTGCCAGCAGTTACGCGGGGAGAGGTCTGTATGGCTACACCTTC. Its protein product is CASSYAGRGLYGYTF.

In this sample, this clonotype is hyperexpanded. J is TRBJ2-1 and V is TRBV6-5, with 15 bases that match TRBD2. Germline loops: CDR1 MNHEY, CDR2 SVGAGI. The CDR3 runs 14 residues. V lost 5 bases to trimming and J lost 12 bases; unmatched junction nucleotides: 5. The CDR3 spells CASSPTGLAGGQFF. The CDR3 coding sequence is TGTGCCAGCAGTCCCACGGGACTAGCGGGAGGGCAGTTCTTC.

The genes are TRBV6-5 and TRBJ2-7; possible D gene TRBD1, 6 bases. The V end lost 10 bases, the J end lost 2 bases, and 15 bases lay between the germline ends. The CDR3 spans 13 residues. CDR1 and CDR2 from the germline V gene are MNHEY and SVGAGI. Written as DNA, the CDR3 is TGTGCCACCCGCCTACAGGGAACCTACGAGCAGTACTTC. Protein sequence: CATRLQGTYEQYF.

This clonotype is judged large. V and J are TRBV29-1 and TRBJ2-7; weak D call: TRBD1 (5 bases). This CDR3 region has 12 residues. Germline CDR1 and CDR2: SQVTM and ANQGSEA. V was clipped by 4 bases and J by 4 bases, with 11 bases between them. The CDR3 nucleotides read TGCAGCGTTGGGCAGGGTGTTTACGAGCAGTACTTC. Translating it yields CSVGQGVYEQYF.

In its sample, this clonotype is medium-sized. The CDR3 DNA is TGTGCCAGCAGCTCCGTGACGATAGGGGGAAACGGCTACACCTTC. Translation: CASSSVTIGGNGYTF. The chain uses TRBV7-9 and TRBJ1-2, with a possible D match to TRBD1 (6 bases). The CDR3 is 15 amino acids. CDR1 is SEHNR, CDR2 FQNEAQ, per germline (reference sequence). Trimming removed 4 bases at V and 8 bases at J, with 20 bases between.